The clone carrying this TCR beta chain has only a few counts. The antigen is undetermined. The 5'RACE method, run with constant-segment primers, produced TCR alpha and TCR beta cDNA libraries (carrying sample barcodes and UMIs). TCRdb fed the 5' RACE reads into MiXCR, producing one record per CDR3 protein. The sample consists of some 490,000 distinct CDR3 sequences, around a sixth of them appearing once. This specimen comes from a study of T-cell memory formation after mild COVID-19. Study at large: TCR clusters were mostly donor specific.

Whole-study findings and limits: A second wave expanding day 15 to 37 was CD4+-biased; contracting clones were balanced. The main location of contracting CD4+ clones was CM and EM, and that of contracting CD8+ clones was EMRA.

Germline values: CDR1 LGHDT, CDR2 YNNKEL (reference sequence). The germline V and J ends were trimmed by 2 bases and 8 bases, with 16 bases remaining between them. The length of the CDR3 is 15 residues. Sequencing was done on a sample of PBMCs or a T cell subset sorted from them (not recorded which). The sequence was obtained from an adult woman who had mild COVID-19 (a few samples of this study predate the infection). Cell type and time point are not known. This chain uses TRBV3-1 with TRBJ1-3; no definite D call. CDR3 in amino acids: CASSQYTGASDTIYF. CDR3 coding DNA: TGTGCCAGCAGCCAATATACGGGTGCGTCTGACACCATATATTTT.